This T cell receptor (beta chain) was documented in a study of blood T cell repertoires in COVID-19. Germline-derived CDR1 and CDR2 are MDHEN and SYDVKM. Trimming took 5 bases from V and 0 from J; bases not matched to a gene: 9. The CDR3 runs to 17 residues. Sequencing used immunoSEQ multiplex PCR; TCRdb keeps in-frame clones, though not all of them. The sample has 65,000 to 90,000 clones, nearly 85% seen once. The sequenced sample consisted of peripheral blood. The chain is built from TRBV28 and TRBJ1-3; 8 nucleotides line up with TRBD1. The clonotype comes from an elderly woman with acute or convalescent COVID-19. Written as DNA, the CDR3 is TGTGCCAGCAGTCCCCGAACAGGGGGTTCCTCTGGAAACACCATATATTTT. It translates to CASSPRTGGSSGNTIYF.